This T cell receptor (beta chain) is from a study of regulatory dendritic cells for organ transplantation. Method: immunoSEQ multiplex PCR; TCRdb's copy keeps in-frame clones and lacks some. The sample has 15,000 to 20,000 clones, approximately 79% seen once; the top ten hold more than 3%. Sorted T cells were CFSE-labeled and cultured 5 days with allogeneic regulatory or mature dendritic cells at 1:10. The CDR3 is 17 residues long. About this clone itself: What it binds is unknown.

Sequences were obtained from memory CD4+ T cells from blood cultured with regulatory dendritic cells. Subset: CD45RO+ memory T cells. This rearrangement joins TRBV21-1 to TRBJ2-6. TRBV21-1 is annotated as a pseudogene. The source of this sequence is a human donor in good health. CDR3 nucleotide sequence: TGTGCCAGCAGCAAAAGGGGACGATCCTCTGGGGCCAACGTCCTGACTTTC. Translated, it gives CASSKRGRSSGANVLTF.